This TCR beta chain was obtained from a study of cytomegalovirus exposure and HLA in healthy donors. Study results and caveats: A missense variant in DCLRE1C was later tied to TCR beta V- and J-gene trimming. A later analysis linked 15,000 to 20,000 TCR beta sequences to HLA alleles at 0.05 false discovery rate.

The PCR used 60 Vbeta and 13 Jbeta primers. TCRdb's copy holds only in-frame clones and misses some; the assay was immunoSEQ multiplex PCR. The sample lists roughly 45,000 clones, roughly 77% occurring once. Notes on this clone: As yet, its antigen is unknown.

Sequencing input: PBMCs. This TCR derives from a man aged 30-40 years in good health and CMV-seronegative.

The CDR3 here is CASSLATGKETQYF. The CDR3, as DNA: TGTGCCAGCAGCTTGGCTACGGGGAAAGAGACCCAGTACTTC. This chain connects TRBV5-4 to TRBJ2-5; D is possibly TRBD2 (5 bases). This CDR3 comprises 14 residues. Germline V lookup: CDR1 SGHNT, CDR2 YYREEE (reference sequence). Trimming left V 0 bases short and J 3 bases short, with 9 bases between.